This record looks at one T cell receptor (beta chain) sequence and its context. What it binds is unknown. The sample is drawn from a study of cytomegalovirus exposure and HLA in healthy donors. Germline lookup yields CDR1 SGHDN and CDR2 FVKESK. The CDR3 consists of 14 residues. Trimming stripped 4 bases from V and 6 bases from J, with 13 bases between. Study-wide points: Relative to the approximately 670-donor mean, N-insertions were reportedly fewer in an Asian-associated ancestry cluster in a later analysis. Prediction of most subjects' HLA-A and HLA-B alleles by TCR beta sequences was reportedly accurate. There were a few CMV-associated chains whose specificity for CMV antigens was confirmed in vitro.

The study ran its PCR with 60 Vbeta and 13 Jbeta primers. Per the original methods: Later, an analysis found about 80 million unique TCR beta chains, and approximately 10 million of these were shared. The assay was immunoSEQ multiplex PCR, and TCRdb's table has in-frame clones only and misses some. That table furnishes V, J and clone size, whereas the DNA furnished D and trimming. This table has some 200,000 clones, 55% to 75% appearing once. The chain is built from TRBV14 and TRBJ2-1, with D uncertain. This clonotype was obtained from a man aged 35-49 years in good health and CMV-seropositive. The sequencing input was PBMCs. CDR3 residues: CASSPFMSVNEQFF. CDR3 bases: TGTGCCAGCAGCCCATTCATGAGTGTCAATGAGCAGTTCTTC.